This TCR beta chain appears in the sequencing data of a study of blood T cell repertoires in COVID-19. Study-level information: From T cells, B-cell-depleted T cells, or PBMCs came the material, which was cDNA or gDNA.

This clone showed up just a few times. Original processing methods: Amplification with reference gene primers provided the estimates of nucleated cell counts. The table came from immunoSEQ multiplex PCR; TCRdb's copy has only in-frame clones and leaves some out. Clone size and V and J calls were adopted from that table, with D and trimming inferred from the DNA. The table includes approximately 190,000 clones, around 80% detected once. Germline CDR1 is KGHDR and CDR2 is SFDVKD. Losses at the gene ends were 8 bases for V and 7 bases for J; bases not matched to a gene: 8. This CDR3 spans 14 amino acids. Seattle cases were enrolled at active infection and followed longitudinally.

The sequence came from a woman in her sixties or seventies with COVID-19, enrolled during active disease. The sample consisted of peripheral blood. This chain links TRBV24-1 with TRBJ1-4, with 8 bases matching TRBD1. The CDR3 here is CATTQDREVEKLFF. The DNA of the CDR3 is TGTGCCACCACTCAGGACAGGGAAGTTGAAAAACTGTTTTTT.